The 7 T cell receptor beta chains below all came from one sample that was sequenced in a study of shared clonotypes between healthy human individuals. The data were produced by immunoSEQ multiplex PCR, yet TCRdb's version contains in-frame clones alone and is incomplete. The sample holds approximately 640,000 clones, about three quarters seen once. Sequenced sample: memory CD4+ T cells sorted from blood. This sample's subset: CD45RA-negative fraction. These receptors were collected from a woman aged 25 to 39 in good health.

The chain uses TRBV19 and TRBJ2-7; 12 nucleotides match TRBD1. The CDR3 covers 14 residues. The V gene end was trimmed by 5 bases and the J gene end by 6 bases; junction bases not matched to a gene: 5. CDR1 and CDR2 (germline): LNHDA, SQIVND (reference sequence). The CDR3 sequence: CASSSGQGAAEQYF. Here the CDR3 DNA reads TGTGCCAGTAGTTCGGGACAGGGGGCCGCCGAGCAGTACTTC.

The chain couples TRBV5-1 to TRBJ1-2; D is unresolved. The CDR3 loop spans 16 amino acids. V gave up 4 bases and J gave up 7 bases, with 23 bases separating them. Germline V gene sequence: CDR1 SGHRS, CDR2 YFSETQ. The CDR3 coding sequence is TGCGCCAGCAGCCCCACCCCCCCGGGGAACTCAGGTGGCTACACCTTC. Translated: CASSPTPPGNSGGYTF.

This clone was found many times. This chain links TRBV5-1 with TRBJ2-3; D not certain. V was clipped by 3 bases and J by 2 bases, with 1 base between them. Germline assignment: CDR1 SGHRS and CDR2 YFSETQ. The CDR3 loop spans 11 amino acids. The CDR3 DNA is TGCGCCAGCAGCTACACAGATACGCAGTATTTT. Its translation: CASSYTDTQYF.

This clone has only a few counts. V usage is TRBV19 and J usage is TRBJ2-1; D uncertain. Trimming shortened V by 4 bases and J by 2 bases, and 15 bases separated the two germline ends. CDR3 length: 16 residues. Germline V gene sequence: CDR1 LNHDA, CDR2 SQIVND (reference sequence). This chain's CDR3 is CASSTRALGTYNEQFF. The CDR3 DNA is TGTGCCAGTAGTACACGGGCCCTAGGTACCTACAATGAGCAGTTCTTC.

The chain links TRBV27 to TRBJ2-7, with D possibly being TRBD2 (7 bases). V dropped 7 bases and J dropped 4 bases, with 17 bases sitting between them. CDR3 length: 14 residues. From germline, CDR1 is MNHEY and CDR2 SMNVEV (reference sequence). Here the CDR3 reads CASNDRGALYEQYF. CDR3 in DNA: TGTGCCAGCAATGATCGGGGGGCCTTGTACGAGCAGTACTTC.

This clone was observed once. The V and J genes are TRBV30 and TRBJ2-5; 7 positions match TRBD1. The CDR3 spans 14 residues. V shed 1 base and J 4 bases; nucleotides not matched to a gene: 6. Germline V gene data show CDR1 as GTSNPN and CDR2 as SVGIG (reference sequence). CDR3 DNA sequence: TGTGCCTGGAGTGGATGGACAGGATCAGAGACCCAGTACTTC. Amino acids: CAWSGWTGSETQYF.

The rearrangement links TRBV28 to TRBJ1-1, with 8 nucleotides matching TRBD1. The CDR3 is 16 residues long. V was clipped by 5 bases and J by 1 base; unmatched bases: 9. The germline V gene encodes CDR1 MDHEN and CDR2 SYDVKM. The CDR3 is CASSPQGDRQNTEAFF. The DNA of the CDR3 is TGTGCCAGCAGTCCACAGGGGGACAGGCAGAACACTGAAGCTTTCTTT.